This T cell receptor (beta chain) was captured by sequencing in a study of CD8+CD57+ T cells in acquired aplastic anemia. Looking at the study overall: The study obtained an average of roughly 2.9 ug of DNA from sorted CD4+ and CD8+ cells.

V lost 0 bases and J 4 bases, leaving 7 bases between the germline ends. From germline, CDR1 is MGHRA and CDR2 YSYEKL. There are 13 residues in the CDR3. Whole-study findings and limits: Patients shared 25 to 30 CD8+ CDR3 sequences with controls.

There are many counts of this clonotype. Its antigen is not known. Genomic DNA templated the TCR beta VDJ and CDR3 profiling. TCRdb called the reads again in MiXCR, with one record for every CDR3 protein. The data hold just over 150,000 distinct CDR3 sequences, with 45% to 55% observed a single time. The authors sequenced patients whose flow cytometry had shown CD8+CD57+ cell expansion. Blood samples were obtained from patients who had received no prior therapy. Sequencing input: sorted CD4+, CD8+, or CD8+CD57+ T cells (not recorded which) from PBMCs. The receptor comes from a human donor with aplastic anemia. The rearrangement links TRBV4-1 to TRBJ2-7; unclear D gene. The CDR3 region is CASSQDQVYEQYF. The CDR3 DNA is TGCGCCAGCAGCCAAGATCAAGTATACGAGCAGTACTTC.